A single sample is the source of the 9 T cell receptor beta chains below, sequenced in a study of T-cell reconstitution after alpha-beta-depleted transplantation in children listed by TCRdb under 2016. The sample's treatment or condition label, decoded: allogeneic hematopoietic cell transplantation with graft depleted of TCRalphabeta T cells and CD19 B cells. The library relied on PCR. TCRdb shows the sequencer as Illumina HiSeq 2500. Molecular barcoding was employed in the preparation of TCR libraries, with unique molecular identifiers being used to normalize TCRbeta repertoire quantification. The public reads were quality trimmed at Q25 with fastp and then assembled into clones with MiXCR by TCRdb, keeping productive beta chains. Every distinct CDR3 protein forms one entry, paired with its most common genes and DNA. The sample table holds about 510,000 distinct CDR3 sequences, of which about an eighth were seen once. 14% of the sample is taken by the ten largest.

This specimen was PBMCs, mostly from graft donor cells, taken 180 days after TCRalphabeta/CD19-depleted stem cell transplant. The receptors originated from a female patient between 2 and 15 years old who had a stem cell transplant for aplastic anemia, so the T cells may come from the graft donor.

A few counts support this clonotype. The gene calls are TRBV7-2 and TRBJ1-1, with 8 positions matching TRBD1. Germline CDR1 and CDR2: SGHTA and FQGNSA. V lost 4 bases and J lost 3; bases outside the gene matches: 7. This CDR3 contains 15 residues. The CDR3: CASSSQGALDTEAFF. Here the CDR3 DNA reads TGTGCCAGCAGCTCGCAGGGGGCGTTGGACACTGAAGCTTTCTTT.

The J gene is TRBJ1-5, the V gene TRBV11-2; no definite D call. The V gene lost 3 bases and the J gene lost 6 bases, with 12 bases spanning the gap. This CDR3 region has 14 residues. CDR1 SGHAT and CDR2 FQNNGV come from the germline V gene. The CDR3 spells CASSFFGFGQPQHF. The CDR3 DNA reads as TGTGCCAGCAGCTTTTTCGGTTTCGGTCAGCCCCAGCATTTT.

Comment on this clonotype: Mismatch with germline at one junction end may stem from a read error. V gene TRBV5-1 combines with J gene TRBJ1-5; 7 bases are shared with TRBD1. From germline, CDR1 is SGHRS and CDR2 YFSETQ. CDR3 length: 14 residues. The CDR3 DNA follows: TGCGCCAGCAGCTTGCGGGGGGAGGGACAGCCCCAGCATTTC. Protein sequence: CASSLRGEGQPQHF.

This chain links TRBV7-2 with TRBJ2-7; TRBD2 matches at 10 bases. Per germline, CDR1 SGHTA and CDR2 FQGNSA. The CDR3 covers 17 residues. The V and J ends lost 4 bases and 5 bases, in that order; junction bases with no gene match: 14. The CDR3 DNA is TGTGCCAGCAGCTCAGTGGTCCGAGCGGGGGGGCTCGACGAGCAGTACTTC. Its translation: CASSSVVRAGGLDEQYF.

This clonotype was seen a handful of times. This chain uses TRBV28 with TRBJ2-7; the match to TRBD1 covers 10 bases. The trim removed 6 bases at V and 2 bases at J, leaving 7 bases unmatched. The germline V gene has CDR1 MDHEN and CDR2 SYDVKM. The CDR3 sequence is 15 residues long. The CDR3 protein is CASRSPGTGAYEQYF. As DNA, the CDR3 is TGTGCCAGCAGATCGCCGGGGACAGGGGCCTACGAGCAGTACTTC.

There are a few counts of this clonotype. The gene calls are TRBV5-1 and TRBJ2-7; either TRBD1 or TRBD2 may supply D (5 bases each). The CDR3 totals 15 residues. Germline assignment: CDR1 SGHRS and CDR2 YFSETQ. Trimming removed 1 base at V and 5 bases at J, with 16 bases between. The CDR3 nucleotides are TGCGCCAGCAGCTTGATCGCAGGGAGTAGGGACGAGCAGTACTTC. Its translation is CASSLIAGSRDEQYF.

This clonotype was picked up a small number of times. V is TRBV7-8 and J is TRBJ2-3; 9 bases match TRBD1. The CDR3 is 16 amino acids. Germline CDR1 SGHVS, CDR2 FQNEAQ. With V trimmed by 5 bases and J by 4 bases, 10 bases remained unmatched. CDR3: CASSGGQGYGPDTQYF. The CDR3 region has the DNA TGTGCCAGCAGCGGGGGACAGGGATATGGTCCAGATACGCAGTATTTT. The full variable domain, rest sourced from reference TRBV7-8 and TRBJ2-3, is GAGVSQSPRYKVAKRGQDVALRCDPISGHVSLFWYQQALGQGPEFLTYFQNEAQLDKSGLPSDRFFAERPEGSVSTLKIQRTQQEDSAVYLCASSGGQGYGPDTQYFGPGTRLTVL.

This clonotype was seen a few times. The chain's CDR3 is CASSVAWPFSSYNEQFF. The CDR3 coding sequence is TGTGCCAGCAGCGTAGCTTGGCCCTTTAGCTCCTACAATGAGCAGTTCTTC. The chain uses TRBV9 and TRBJ2-1; no clear D gene. The germline CDR1 and CDR2 sequences are SGDLS and YYNGEE. V lost 0 bases and J lost 0, with 13 bases in between. This CDR3 is built from 17 residues.

This chain connects TRBV27 to TRBJ2-7; tentatively, D is TRBD2 (5 bases). V was trimmed by 3 bases and J by 3 bases, leaving 6 bases between them. The germline V gene encodes CDR1 MNHEY and CDR2 SMNVEV (reference sequence). The CDR3 contains 12 residues. The CDR3 reads CASSFDYYEQYV. CDR3 DNA sequence: TGTGCCAGCAGTTTTGACTACTACGAGCAGTACGTC.